These 11 T cell receptor beta chains were sequenced from one sample in a study of tumor-infiltrating lymphocytes in primary liver carcinoma. Co-extraction of both nucleic acids (RNA and DNA) used about 20-34 mg of unsorted bulk tissue. Reverse transcription of about 500 ng total RNA with a constant-region primer produced TCR beta cDNA. Library construction for TCR beta comprised three nested multiplex PCR rounds performed with slightly modified ARM-PCR. The two initial PCR rounds, about 9 cycles each, used TRBV1-TRBV30 forward and C-beta reverse primers. One entry per CDR3 protein, called by TCRdb with MiXCR from the multiplex PCR reads. This repertoire shows 20,000 to 25,000 distinct CDR3 sequences, about 75% found once; its top ten account for 35% to 50%. The specimen was liver tumor tissue from sampling region 1. Regarding subset: tumor region T1, superior pole. Every receptor here comes from a woman between 25 and 40 years old with primary liver carcinoma and hepatitis B virus infection.

The V call is TRBV4-3, the J call TRBJ2-7; TRBD2 aligns across 8 bases. This CDR3 contains 18 residues. Germline loops: CDR1 LGHNA, CDR2 YSLEER. CDR3 amino acids: CASCQAVAGGHISYEQYF. CDR3 DNA sequence: TGCGCTAGCTGCCAAGCTGTGGCGGGGGGTCACATTAGCTACGAGCAGTACTTC.

Remarks on this clonotype: An end of the junction does not agree with germline; a read error may underlie this. The chain couples TRBV11-3 to TRBJ1-6; D gene ambiguous. This CDR3 comprises 15 residues. Germline V CDR1 and CDR2: SGHNT, YENEEA. The CDR3 loop is CASSFKWSYNSSFHF. The CDR3 DNA sequence: TGTGCCAGCAGTTTTAAGTGGAGCTATAATTCATCCTTCCATTTT. Using reference TRBV11-3 and TRBJ1-6 for the parts outside the CDR3, the full variable domain is EAGVVQSPRYKIIEKKQPVAFWCNPISGHNTLYWYLQNLGQGPELLIRYENEEAVDDSQLPKDRFSAERLKGVDSTLKIQPAELGDSAVYLCASSFKWSYNSSFHFGNGTRLTVT.

Of note for this clonotype: The CDR3 ends on some other residue instead of the conserved phenylalanine or tryptophan, so this is likely a read error. The CDR3 nucleotides are TGTGCCATCAATGAGTCGGCTACCAGACAAGAGACGCAGTACTCC. It codes for CAINESATRQETQYS. The rearrangement links TRBV10-3 to TRBJ2-5; no firm D call. CDR3 length: 15 residues. Germline V gene data show CDR1 as ENHRY and CDR2 as SYGVKD.

This clonotype came up a few times. The V and J genes are TRBV11-2 and TRBJ2-1, with 12 bases that match TRBD2. J was trimmed by 9 bases and V by 1 base; bases with no gene match: 10. CDR3 length equals 17 residues. Per germline, CDR1 SGHAT and CDR2 FQNNGV. CDR3 amino acids: CASSLGEGLAGGSEQFF. DNA for the CDR3: TGTGCCAGCAGCTTAGGCGAAGGGCTAGCGGGAGGGAGTGAGCAGTTCTTC.

Comments on this clonotype: A much larger clone is a single base away; this may be a read error. The chain joins TRBV9 to TRBJ2-1; 8 bases match TRBD2. Losses at the gene ends were 2 bases for V and 6 bases for J; bases not matched to a gene: 7. In germline, CDR1 is SGDLS, CDR2 YYNGEE. The CDR3 has 15 amino acids. This chain's CDR3 is CASSVSGIACNEQFF. CDR3 nucleotides: TGTGCCAGCAGCGTTAGCGGGATCGCCTGCAATGAGCAGTTCTTC.

Points on this clonotype: Possible read error: a much larger clone is one base away. The chain is built from TRBV11-2 and TRBJ2-3; D could derive from TRBD1 or TRBD2 (5 bases each). The CDR3 is 15 residues long. Germline values: CDR1 SGHAT, CDR2 FQNNGV. This chain's CDR3 is CASSLGAGGTDTQYF. CDR3 DNA sequence: TGTGCCAGCAGCCTCGGGGCAGGAGGCACAGATACACAGTATTTT.

Of note for this clonotype: One end of the junction is discordant with germline, which a read error may explain. The rearrangement uses TRBV4-3 and TRBJ2-1; D not certain. From germline, CDR1 is LGHNA and CDR2 YSLEER. The CDR3 is made up of 16 amino acids. The CDR3 DNA follows: TGCGCCAGCAGCCAAGATGCAGGAAGCTCTTACAATGAGGAGTTCTTC. Translated, it gives CASSQDAGSSYNEEFF.

Concerning this clonotype: Compared with germline, one end of the junction differs, possibly owing to a read error. The V gene is TRBV11-2, the J gene TRBJ2-7; tentative D call: TRBD2 (5 bases). Germline CDR1 reads SGHAT; CDR2 reads FQNNGV. CDR3 size: 13 residues. The CDR3: CASKISGNYEQRF. The CDR3 bases are TGTGCCAGCAAGATTTCGGGGAACTACGAGCAGCGCTTC.

A note on this clonotype: The junction differs from germline at one of its ends, possibly a read error. The CDR3 DNA reads as TGTGACACGGGACAGGGGAACACAGGGGAGCTGTTTTTT. Translated: CDTGQGNTGELFF. This chain connects TRBV11-2 to TRBJ2-2, with 10 bases identical to TRBD1. Germline assignment: CDR1 SGHAT and CDR2 FQNNGV. There are 13 residues in the CDR3.

Comment on this clonotype: The CDR3 carries no conserved terminal phenylalanine or tryptophan, so it likely arises from a read error. The chain combines TRBV29-1 with TRBJ1-2; possible D gene TRBD1, 5 bases. CDR1 and CDR2 from the germline V gene are SQVTM and ANQGSEA. Trimming cost V 7 bases and J 8 bases, with 17 bases left between them. CDR3 length: 12 amino acids. CDR3 sequence (DNA): TGCAGCGCTGGACACGGGGTTGAGGGCTACACCTTA. It yields the protein CSAGHGVEGYTL.

The table lists this clonotype with many counts. One end of the junction varies from germline; a read error may be responsible. The chain is built from TRBV9 and TRBJ2-7; possibly TRBD2 for D (5 bases). Germline V gives CDR1 SGDLS, CDR2 YYNGEE. The CDR3 has 12 residues. This CDR3 reads CASGRLSNERYF. CDR3 DNA sequence: TGTGCCAGCGGGCGACTAAGCAACGAGCGGTACTTC.